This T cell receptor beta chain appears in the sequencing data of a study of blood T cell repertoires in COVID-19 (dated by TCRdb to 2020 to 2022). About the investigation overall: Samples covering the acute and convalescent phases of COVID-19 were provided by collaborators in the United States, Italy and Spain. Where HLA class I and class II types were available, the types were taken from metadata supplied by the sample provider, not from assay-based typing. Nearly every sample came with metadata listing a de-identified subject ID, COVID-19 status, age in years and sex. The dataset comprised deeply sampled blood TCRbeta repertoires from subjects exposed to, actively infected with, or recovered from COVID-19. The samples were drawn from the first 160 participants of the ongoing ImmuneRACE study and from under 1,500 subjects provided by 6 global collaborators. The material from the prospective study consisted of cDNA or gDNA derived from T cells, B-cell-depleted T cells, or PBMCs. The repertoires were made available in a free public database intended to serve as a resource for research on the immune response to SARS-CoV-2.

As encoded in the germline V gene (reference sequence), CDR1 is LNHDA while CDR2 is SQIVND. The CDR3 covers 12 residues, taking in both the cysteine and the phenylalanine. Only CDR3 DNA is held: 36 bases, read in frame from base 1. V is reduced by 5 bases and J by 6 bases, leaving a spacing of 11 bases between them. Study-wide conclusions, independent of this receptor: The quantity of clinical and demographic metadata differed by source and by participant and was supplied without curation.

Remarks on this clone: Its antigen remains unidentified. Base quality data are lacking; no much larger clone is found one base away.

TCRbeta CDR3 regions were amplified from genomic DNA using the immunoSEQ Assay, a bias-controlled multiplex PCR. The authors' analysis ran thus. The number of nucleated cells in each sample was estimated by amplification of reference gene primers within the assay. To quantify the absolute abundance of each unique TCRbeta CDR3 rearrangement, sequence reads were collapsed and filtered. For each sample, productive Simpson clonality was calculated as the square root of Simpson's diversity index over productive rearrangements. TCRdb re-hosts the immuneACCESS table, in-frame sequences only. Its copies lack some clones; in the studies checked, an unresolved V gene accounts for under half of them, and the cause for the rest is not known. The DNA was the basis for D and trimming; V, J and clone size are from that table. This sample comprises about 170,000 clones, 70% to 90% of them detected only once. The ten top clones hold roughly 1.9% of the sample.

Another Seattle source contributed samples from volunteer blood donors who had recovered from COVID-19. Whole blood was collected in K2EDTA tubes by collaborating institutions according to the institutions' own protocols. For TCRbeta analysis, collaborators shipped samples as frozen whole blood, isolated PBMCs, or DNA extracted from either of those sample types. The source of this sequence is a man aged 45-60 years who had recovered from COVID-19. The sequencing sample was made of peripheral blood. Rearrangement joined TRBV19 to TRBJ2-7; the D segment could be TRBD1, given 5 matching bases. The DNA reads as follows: TGTGCCAGTAGTGTCCAGGGTGGCGAGCAGTACTTC. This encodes CASSVQGGEQYF.